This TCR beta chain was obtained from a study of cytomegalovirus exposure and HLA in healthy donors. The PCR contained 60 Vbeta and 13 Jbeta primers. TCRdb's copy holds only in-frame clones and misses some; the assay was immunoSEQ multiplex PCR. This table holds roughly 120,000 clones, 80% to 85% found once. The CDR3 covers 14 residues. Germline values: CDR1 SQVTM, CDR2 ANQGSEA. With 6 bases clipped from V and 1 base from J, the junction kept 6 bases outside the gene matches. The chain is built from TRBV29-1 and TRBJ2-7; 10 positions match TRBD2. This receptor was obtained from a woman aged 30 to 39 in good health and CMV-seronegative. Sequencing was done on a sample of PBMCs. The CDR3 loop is CSVLAGPGSYEQYF. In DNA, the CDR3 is TGCAGCGTACTAGCGGGACCTGGTTCCTACGAGCAGTACTTC.